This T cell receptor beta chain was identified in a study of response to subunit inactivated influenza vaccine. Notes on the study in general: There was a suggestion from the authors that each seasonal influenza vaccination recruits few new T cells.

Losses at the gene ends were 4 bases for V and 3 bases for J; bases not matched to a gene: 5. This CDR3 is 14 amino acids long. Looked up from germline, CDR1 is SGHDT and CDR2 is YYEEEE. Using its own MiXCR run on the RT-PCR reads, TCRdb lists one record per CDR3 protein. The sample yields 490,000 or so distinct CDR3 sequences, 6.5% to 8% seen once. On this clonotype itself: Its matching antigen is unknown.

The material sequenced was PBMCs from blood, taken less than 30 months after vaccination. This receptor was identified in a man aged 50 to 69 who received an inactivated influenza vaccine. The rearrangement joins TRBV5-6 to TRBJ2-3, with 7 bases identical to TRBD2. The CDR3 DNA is TGTGCCAGCAGCGCACTAGCGAAAACAGATACGCAGTATTTT. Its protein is CASSALAKTDTQYF.